The 10 T cell receptor beta chains in this list originate from one sample, sequenced in a study of T-cell memory formation after mild COVID-19. One entry per CDR3 protein, called by TCRdb with MiXCR from the 5' RACE reads. The repertoire consists of roughly 150,000 distinct CDR3 sequences, with more than 14% occurring once and the leading ten covering roughly 14%. Sequences were obtained from PBMCs or a T cell subset sorted from them (not recorded which). The receptor source for this set is an adult woman who had mild COVID-19 (a few samples of this study predate the infection). Cell type and time point are not known.

This clonotype was detected only a few times. The chain has TRBV5-1 and TRBJ2-4; D is unclear. The CDR3 loop spans 15 amino acids. The V and J ends lost 4 bases and 5 bases respectively, with 16 bases between them. CDR1 and CDR2 (germline): SGHRS, YFSETQ. The CDR3 bases are TGCGCCAGCAGCCTCATACCCTTGAATGAAAACATTCAGTACTTC. It encodes CASSLIPLNENIQYF.

In this sample, this clonotype turned up a few times. The genes are TRBV5-1 and TRBJ2-2, with D tentatively TRBD1 or TRBD2 (5 bases each). Germline CDR1 is SGHRS and CDR2 is YFSETQ. Between the trimmed V and J ends, which lost 6 bases and 0 bases, there was a span of 15 bases. The CDR3 has 16 residues. In DNA, the CDR3 is TGCGCCAGCACTGCCCTCGGGGCAGCGAACACCGGGGAGCTGTTTTTT. Protein sequence: CASTALGAANTGELFF.

This clonotype has just a few counts. The genes are TRBV19 and TRBJ2-5, with 11 bases matching TRBD2. The CDR3 spans 16 residues. The germline V gene encodes CDR1 LNHDA and CDR2 SQIVND (reference sequence). The V segment lost 6 bases and the J segment 0 bases; nucleotides outside the gene matches: 6. The CDR3 DNA follows: TGTGCCAGTAGCTACCTAGCGGGGGGACACCAAGAGACCCAGTACTTC. This translates into CASSYLAGGHQETQYF.

The chain is built from TRBV5-1 and TRBJ2-6; the D is unclear. There are 14 residues in the CDR3. The V gene's germline CDR1 is SGHRS and CDR2 YFSETQ. V lost 3 bases, J lost 2 bases, and 6 bases lay in between. CDR3 in DNA: TGCGCCAGCAGCTATCTAGCTGGGGCCAACGTCCTGACTTTC. Translation: CASSYLAGANVLTF.

The chain couples TRBV12-3 or TRBV12-4 to TRBJ2-3; 7 nucleotides align to TRBD2. The CDR3 runs to 14 residues. V shed 6 bases, J shed 6 bases, and the junction held 9 bases outside the gene matches. The CDR3 sequence: CASSPGLQVDTQYF. The CDR3, as DNA: TGTGCCAGCAGCCCGGGACTACAAGTTGATACGCAGTATTTT.

In this sample, this clonotype turned up a few times. The chain links TRBV7-3 to TRBJ2-1; TRBD2 might be the D (7 bases). The CDR3 sequence is 16 residues long. Germline V gene lookup returns CDR1 SGHTA and CDR2 FQGTGA. V was shortened by 1 base and J by 4 bases, with 14 bases between the two germline ends. The CDR3 spells CASSLKAGGTYNEQFF. For the CDR3, the DNA is TGTGCCAGCAGCTTAAAAGCCGGGGGGACATACAATGAGCAGTTCTTC.

A few counts support this clonotype. J is TRBJ1-2 and V is TRBV9; TRBD1 matches 8 bases. V lost 4 bases to trimming and J lost 4 bases; unmatched junction nucleotides: 6. The CDR3 length is 14 residues. Germline CDR1 is SGDLS and CDR2 is YYNGEE. CDR3 sequence: CASSPQGDIYGYTF. Written as DNA, the CDR3 is TGTGCCAGCAGCCCACAGGGGGACATCTATGGCTACACCTTC.

This clonotype was seen more than once but under ten times. The V call is TRBV11-2, the J call TRBJ1-1; no clear D gene. The CDR3 sequence is 14 residues long. Looked up from germline, CDR1 is SGHAT and CDR2 is FQNNGV. Trimming took off 5 bases at V and 1 base at J, with 11 bases between the two ends. The chain's CDR3 is CASSNLNRNTEAFF. CDR3 sequence (DNA): TGTGCCAGCAGCAACCTCAATAGGAACACTGAAGCTTTCTTT.

This clonotype was observed a few times. The chain joins TRBV11-2 to TRBJ1-1; perhaps TRBD1 as D (6 bases). Germline V gene sequence: CDR1 SGHAT, CDR2 FQNNGV. The CDR3 spans 15 residues. Trimming removed 1 base from V and 0 bases from J, with 9 bases in between. CDR3 in amino acids: CASSLGSGVNTEAFF. The DNA of the CDR3 is TGTGCCAGCAGCTTAGGGTCAGGGGTGAACACTGAAGCTTTCTTT.

The chain joins TRBV5-6 to TRBJ1-5; possibly TRBD1 for D (6 bases). Trimming shortened V by 4 bases and J by 6 bases, and 14 bases separated the two germline ends. Germline assignment: CDR1 SGHDT and CDR2 YYEEEE. The CDR3 sequence is 14 residues long. CDR3 protein: CASSRPGVGQPQHF. In DNA, the CDR3 is TGTGCCAGCAGCCGACCAGGGGTGGGTCAGCCCCAGCATTTT.